A single sample is the source of the 19 T cell receptor beta chains below, sequenced in a study of T cells in Graves' hyperthyroidism and ophthalmopathy. TCR beta CDR3 region amplification was performed from RNA transcripts. HTBI primers were used for first-round RT-PCR of the TCR CDR3. MiXCR, run by TCRdb on the multiplex PCR reads, gives a single entry per CDR3 protein. This sample has about 640,000 distinct CDR3 sequences, with roughly 45% found just once. Sequenced sample: peripheral blood or thyroid tissue (not recorded which). Receptor source: an adult man with Graves' disease, either hyperthyroidism or ophthalmopathy (not recorded which).

The chain combines TRBV20-1 with TRBJ2-2; a weak D match, TRBD2 (6 bases). V was trimmed by 0 bases and J by 6 bases, leaving 11 bases between them. The CDR3 is 14 amino acids. In germline, CDR1 is DFQATT, CDR2 SNEGSKA (reference sequence). Here the CDR3 DNA reads TGCAGTGCTAGAGATCGCGGGGTGGCCGGGGAGCTGTTTTTT. Protein: CSARDRGVAGELFF.

Turning to this clonotype: Relative to the germline gene, one junction end is altered; a read error may explain this. J is TRBJ1-2 and V is TRBV2; TRBD1 agrees at 9 bases. Per germline, CDR1 SNHLY and CDR2 FYNNEI. The CDR3 extends over 15 amino acids. The CDR3 reads CASSAIGTGNYGYTF. The CDR3 nucleotides are TGCGCCAGCAGTGCCATCGGGACAGGGAACTATGGCTACACCTTC.

With respect to this clonotype: This clone may be a read error of a much larger clone one base away. The genes are TRBV10-3 and TRBJ1-5, with D maybe TRBD1 (5 bases). Germline V gives CDR1 ENHRY, CDR2 SYGVKD. This CDR3 comprises 16 residues. CDR3 loop: CAISEYGRALDQPPHF. The CDR3, as DNA: TGTGCCATCAGTGAGTACGGCAGGGCCCTAGATCAGCCCCCGCATTTT.

This clonotype was picked up a small number of times. The chain is built from TRBV12-3 or TRBV12-4 and TRBJ1-5; D not certain. This CDR3 is built from 12 residues. Trimming shortened V by 6 bases and J by 10 bases, and 13 bases separated the two germline ends. As DNA, the CDR3 is TGTGCCAGCAGCCACGCCGTCGGACCCCAGCATTTT. This encodes CASSHAVGPQHF.

This clonotype was counted a single time. V gene TRBV12-3 or TRBV12-4 combines with J gene TRBJ2-7; TRBD2 might be the D (6 bases). The V and J ends lost 6 bases and 6 bases respectively, with 12 bases between them. The CDR3 has 12 amino acids. The CDR3 bases are TGTGCCAGCAGCCTCCGGGGGTCCGAGCAGTACTTC. Amino acids: CASSLRGSEQYF.

This clonotype showed up just a few times. The CDR3 DNA sequence: TGTGCCAGCCAGCAGGGCGAAGGGTATGAGGACACTGAAGCTTTCTTT. It is translated as CASQQGEGYEDTEAFF. The chain joins TRBV25-1 to TRBJ1-1; tentative D call: TRBD1 (5 bases). V was shortened by 8 bases and J by 3 bases, with 22 bases between the two germline ends. Germline lookup yields CDR1 MGHDK and CDR2 SYGVNS. The CDR3 covers 16 residues.

V usage is TRBV3-1 and J usage is TRBJ2-7, with unresolved D. The ends were cut back, 2 bases at V and 6 bases at J, with 8 bases in the middle. The CDR3 totals 12 residues. The germline CDR1 and CDR2 sequences are LGHDT and YNNKEL (reference sequence). The CDR3 sequence is CASSQMVGEQYF. The CDR3 nucleotides read TGTGCCAGCAGCCAAATGGTTGGCGAGCAGTACTTC.

The chain is built from TRBV5-4 and TRBJ1-3, with a weak D call TRBD1 (5 bases). Germline-derived CDR1 and CDR2 are SGHNT and YYREEE (reference sequence). CDR3 length equals 17 residues. V was shortened by 3 bases and J by 0 bases, with 16 bases between the two germline ends. CDR3 sequence (DNA): TGTGCCAGCAGCTGGACGGGGCCCATAAGCTCTGGAAACACCATATATTTT. Its translation is CASSWTGPISSGNTIYF.

This chain connects TRBV6-1 to TRBJ1-4, with TRBD1 identical over 8 bases. With V trimmed by 10 bases and J by 2 bases, 9 bases remained unmatched. This CDR3 has 15 residues. Germline CDR1 is MNHNS and CDR2 is SASEGT. CDR3 amino acids: CAISPRQGTNEKLFF. CDR3 in DNA: TGTGCCATCAGCCCGCGACAGGGGACTAATGAAAAACTGTTTTTT.

The chain couples TRBV2 to TRBJ2-7, with 7 bases aligning to TRBD2. Unmatched junction bases numbered 17, after V lost 6 bases and J lost 0 bases. This CDR3 is built from 18 residues. Germline CDR1 SNHLY, CDR2 FYNNEI. CDR3 loop: CASSPWTGAGFSSYEQYF. CDR3 nucleotide sequence: TGTGCCAGCAGCCCTTGGACGGGAGCGGGGTTCAGCTCCTACGAGCAGTACTTC. Full variable domain (remainder filled in from reference TRBV2 and TRBJ2-7): EPEVTQTPSHQVTQMGQEVILRCVPISNHLYFYWYRQILGQKVEFLVSFYNNEISEKSEIFDDQFSVERPDGSNFTLKIRSTKLEDSAMYFCASSPWTGAGFSSYEQYFGPGTRLTVT.

This chain uses TRBV25-1 with TRBJ2-7; weak D call: TRBD2 (6 bases). CDR1 is MGHDK, CDR2 SYGVNS, per germline. This CDR3 contains 15 residues. The V end lost 3 bases, the J end lost 2 bases, and 14 bases lay between the germline ends. CDR3 DNA: TGTGCCAGCAGTGATTCGATGCGGGGTGCCTACGAGCAGTACTTC. It specifies CASSDSMRGAYEQYF.

The sample holds many counts of this clonotype. The J gene is TRBJ1-1, the V gene TRBV20-1; D gene ambiguous. The V gene lost 6 bases and the J gene lost 7 bases, with 12 bases spanning the gap. Germline V gene sequence: CDR1 DFQATT, CDR2 SNEGSKA (reference sequence). This CDR3 contains 11 residues. CDR3 coding DNA: TGCAGTGCACCACACAGCCGTGAAGCTTTCTTT. This sequence encodes CSAPHSREAFF.

Remarks on this clonotype: Sequence at one end of the junction differs from germline and may be a read error. The chain joins TRBV6-1 to TRBJ1-2, with 10 bases matching TRBD1. Per germline, CDR1 MNHNS and CDR2 SASEGT. The CDR3 runs to 17 residues. The CDR3 protein is CASSEVWTGGLVYGYTF. The CDR3 nucleotides read TGTGCCAGCAGCGAAGTTTGGACAGGGGGTCTAGTTTATGGCTACACCTTC.

There are many counts of this clonotype. The chain recombines TRBV12-3 or TRBV12-4 with TRBJ1-1; TRBD1 might be the D (5 bases). This CDR3 has 12 residues. V gave up 3 bases and J gave up 10 bases, with 12 bases separating them. In nucleotides, the CDR3 is TGTGCCAGCAGTTTGAGGGGACTGGTAGCTTTCTTT. Translating gives CASSLRGLVAFF.

The chain carries TRBV5-1 and TRBJ1-4; no firm D call. Germline V gives CDR1 SGHRS, CDR2 YFSETQ. The CDR3 covers 16 residues. Trimming left V 1 base short and J 4 bases short, with 14 bases between. CDR3 in amino acids: CASSLRRVRRNEKLFF. The CDR3 DNA reads as TGCGCCAGCAGCTTGAGGAGGGTCAGGCGTAATGAAAAACTGTTTTTT. Together with reference TRBV5-1 and TRBJ1-4, the CDR3 gives the full variable domain: KAGVTQTPRYLIKTRGQQVTLSCSPISGHRSVSWYQQTPGQGLQFLFEYFSETQRNKGNFPGRFSGRQFSNSRSEMNVSTLELGDSALYLCASSLRRVRRNEKLFFGSGTQLSVL.

This chain connects TRBV7-9 to TRBJ1-6; D uncertain. From germline, CDR1 is SEHNR and CDR2 FQNEAQ (reference sequence). CDR3 length: 13 amino acids. The V end was cut by 1 base, the J end by 13 bases, with 11 bases between. CDR3 in amino acids: CASSLGYNQPLHF. The CDR3 DNA reads as TGTGCCAGCAGCTTAGGGTACAATCAGCCCCTCCACTTT. The variable domain in full, with the rest retrieved from reference TRBV7-9 and TRBJ1-6, is DTGVSQNPRHKITKRGQNVTFRCDPISEHNRLYWYRQTLGQGPEFLTYFQNEAQLEKSRLLSDRFSAERPKGSFSTLEIQRTEQGDSAMYLCASSLGYNQPLHFGNGTRLTVT.

The chain carries TRBV29-1 and TRBJ2-7, with TRBD1 identical over 9 bases. The CDR3 extends over 13 amino acids. Germline V CDR1 and CDR2: SQVTM, ANQGSEA. Trimming removed 7 bases from V and 6 bases from J; junction bases left unmatched: 10. The CDR3 nucleotides read TGCAGCGGGGGAAGGACAGGGGCCTTCGAGCAGTACTTC. Translated: CSGGRTGAFEQYF.

CDR3 sequence: CSAKKRRAANTGELFF. The CDR3 coding sequence is TGCAGTGCTAAGAAACGGCGGGCCGCGAACACCGGGGAGCTGTTTTTT. V and J are TRBV20-1 and TRBJ2-2; D is perhaps TRBD2 (5 bases). V shed 4 bases and J shed 0 bases, with 15 bases lying between them. The CDR3 loop spans 16 amino acids. Germline V gene lookup returns CDR1 DFQATT and CDR2 SNEGSKA (reference sequence).

This rearrangement joins TRBV12-3 or TRBV12-4 to TRBJ1-1; D gene uncertain. The CDR3 covers 14 residues. The V end was cut by 4 bases, the J end by 0 bases, with 9 bases between. CDR3 region: CASSYGALNTEAFF. The CDR3 nucleotides read TGTGCCAGCAGTTATGGCGCTCTGAACACTGAAGCTTTCTTT.